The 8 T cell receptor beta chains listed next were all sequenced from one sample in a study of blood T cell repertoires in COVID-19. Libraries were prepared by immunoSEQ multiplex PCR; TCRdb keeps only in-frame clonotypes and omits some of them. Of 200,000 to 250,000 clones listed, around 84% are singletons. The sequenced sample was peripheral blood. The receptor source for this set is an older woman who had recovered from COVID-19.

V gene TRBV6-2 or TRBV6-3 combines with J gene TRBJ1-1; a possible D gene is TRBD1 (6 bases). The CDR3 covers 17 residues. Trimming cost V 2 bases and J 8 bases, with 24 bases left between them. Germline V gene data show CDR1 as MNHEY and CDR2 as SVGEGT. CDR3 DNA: TGTGCCAGCAGTTACGTGGGGGCCCGATCTCAAAGCATCGAAGCTTTCTTT. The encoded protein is CASSYVGARSQSIEAFF.

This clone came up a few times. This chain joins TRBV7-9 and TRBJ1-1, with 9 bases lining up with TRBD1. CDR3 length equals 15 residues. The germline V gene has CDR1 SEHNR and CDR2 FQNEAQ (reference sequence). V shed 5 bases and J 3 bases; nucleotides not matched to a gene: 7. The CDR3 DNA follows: TGTGCCAGCAGCCCCCAGACAGGGGGGGACACTGAAGCTTTCTTT. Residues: CASSPQTGGDTEAFF.

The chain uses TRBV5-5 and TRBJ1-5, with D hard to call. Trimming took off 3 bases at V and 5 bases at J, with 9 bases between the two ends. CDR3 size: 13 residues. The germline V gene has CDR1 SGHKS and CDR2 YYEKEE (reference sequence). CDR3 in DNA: TGTGCCAGCAGCTACACCACCGATCAGCCCCAGCATTTT. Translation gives CASSYTTDQPQHF.

This chain's CDR3 is CASSLARGSPAFF. The CDR3 region has the DNA TGTGCCAGCAGCTTAGCGCGAGGGTCCCCAGCTTTCTTT. The chain links TRBV7-2 to TRBJ1-1; no firm D call. The CDR3 consists of 13 residues. The V and J ends lost 0 bases and 10 bases respectively, with 12 bases between them. CDR1 SGHTA and CDR2 FQGNSA come from the germline V gene. Drawing the rest from reference TRBV7-2 and TRBJ1-1, the complete variable domain is GAGVSQSPSNKVTEKGKDVELRCDPISGHTALYWYRQSLGQGLEFLIYFQGNSAPDKSGLPSDRFSAERTGGSVSTLTIQRTQQEDSAVYLCASSLARGSPAFFGQGTRLTVV.

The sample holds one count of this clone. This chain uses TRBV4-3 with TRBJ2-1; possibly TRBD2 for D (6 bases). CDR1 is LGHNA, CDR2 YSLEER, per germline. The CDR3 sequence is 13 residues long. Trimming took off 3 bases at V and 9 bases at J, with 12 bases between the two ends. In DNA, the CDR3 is TGCGCCAGCAGCCAGGGGACTTTGGGTGAGCAGTTCTTC. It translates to CASSQGTLGEQFF.

The CDR3 DNA reads TGTGCCAGCAGCTTAACGACGGGGAGAAGGGATACGCAGTATTTT. This sequence encodes CASSLTTGRRDTQYF. The J gene is TRBJ2-3, the V gene TRBV7-3, with D possibly matching TRBD2 (5 bases). In germline, CDR1 is SGHTA, CDR2 FQGTGA. Trimming removed 0 bases at V and 6 bases at J, with 13 bases between. The length of the CDR3 is 15 residues.

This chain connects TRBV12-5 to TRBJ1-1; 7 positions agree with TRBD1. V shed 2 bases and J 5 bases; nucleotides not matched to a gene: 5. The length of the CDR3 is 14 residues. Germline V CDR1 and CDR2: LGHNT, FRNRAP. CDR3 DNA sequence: TGTGCTAGTGGTTTGCAAGGGGGCGTGACTGAAGCTTTCTTT. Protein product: CASGLQGGVTEAFF.

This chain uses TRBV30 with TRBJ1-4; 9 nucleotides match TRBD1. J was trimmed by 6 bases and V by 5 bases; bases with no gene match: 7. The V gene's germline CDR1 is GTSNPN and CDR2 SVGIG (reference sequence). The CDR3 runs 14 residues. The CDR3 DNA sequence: TGTGCCTGGGGAAACAGGGGGCGGCATGAAAAACTGTTTTTT. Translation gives CAWGNRGRHEKLFF.